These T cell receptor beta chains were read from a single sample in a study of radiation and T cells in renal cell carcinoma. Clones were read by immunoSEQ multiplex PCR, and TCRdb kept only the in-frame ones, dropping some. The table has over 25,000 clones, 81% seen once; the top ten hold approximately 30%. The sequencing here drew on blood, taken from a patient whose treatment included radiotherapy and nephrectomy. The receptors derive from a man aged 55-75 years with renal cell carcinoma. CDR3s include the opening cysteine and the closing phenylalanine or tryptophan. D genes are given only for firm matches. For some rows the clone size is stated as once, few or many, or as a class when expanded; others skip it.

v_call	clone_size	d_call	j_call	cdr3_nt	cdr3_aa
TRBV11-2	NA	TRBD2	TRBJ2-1	TGTGCCAGCAGCTTATATGCAAGTAGCGGGAGTTACAATGAGCAGTTCTTC	CASSLYASSGSYNEQFF
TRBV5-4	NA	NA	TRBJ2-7	TGTGCCAGCAGCGTTACGGGTCCCTACGAGCAGTACTTC	CASSVTGPYEQYF
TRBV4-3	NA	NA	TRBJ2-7	TGCGCCAGCAGCCCGGAGGTGAGCTCCTACGAGCAGTACTTC	CASSPEVSSYEQYF
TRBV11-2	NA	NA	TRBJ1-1	TGTGCCAGCAGCCGAAGCAGGGCTAGGGCTGAAGCTTTCTTT	CASSRSRARAEAFF
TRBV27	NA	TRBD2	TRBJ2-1	TGTGCCAGCACCCGAGGGGCAGGTCTAGCGGGCCGTGAGCAGTTCTTC	CASTRGAGLAGREQFF
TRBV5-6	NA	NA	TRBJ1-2	TGTGCCAGCAGCCCGGACTTCCAGGGAGCCGGCTACACCTTC	CASSPDFQGAGYTF
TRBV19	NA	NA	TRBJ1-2	TGTGCCAGTAGTATAGATGGGAGACGGGCCCTAAATGGCTACACCTTC	CASSIDGRRALNGYTF
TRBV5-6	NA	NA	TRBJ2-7	TGTGCCAGCAGCCTAAGGGGTTGGCAGGGATACGTCTACGAGCAGTACTTC	CASSLRGWQGYVYEQYF
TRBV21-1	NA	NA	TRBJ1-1	TGTGCCAGCAGCACACACGGGCTCCTGAACACTGAAGCTTTCTTT	CASSTHGLLNTEAFF
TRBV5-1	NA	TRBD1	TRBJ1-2	TGCGCCAGCAGGACCGACAGGGTAAACGGCTACACCTTC	CASRTDRVNGYTF
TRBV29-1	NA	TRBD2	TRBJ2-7	TGCAGCGTTGTGGTTTCTAGCGGGAGAGGCGAGCAGTACTTC	CSVVVSSGRGEQYF
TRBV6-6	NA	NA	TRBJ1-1	TGTGCCAGCAGTTATCTGGGGAACACTGAAGCTTTCTTT	CASSYLGNTEAFF
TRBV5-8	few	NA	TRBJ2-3	TGTGCCAGCAGCTTTAGTAGGGTTAGCACAGATACGCAGTATTTT	CASSFSRVSTDTQYF
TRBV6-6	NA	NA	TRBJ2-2	TGTGCCAGCAGCCCTTCGGCCAACACCGGGGAGCTGTTTTTT	CASSPSANTGELFF
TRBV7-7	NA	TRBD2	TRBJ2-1	TGTGCCAGCAGCCTGGGACTAGCGGCCTACAATGAGCAGTTCTTC	CASSLGLAAYNEQFF
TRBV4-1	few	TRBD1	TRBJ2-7	TGCGCCAGCAGCGCGAGGACAGGGGGTTTCAACGAGCAGTACTTC	CASSARTGGFNEQYF
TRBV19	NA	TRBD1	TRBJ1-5	TGTGCCAGTAGTCCCCAAACAGGGGGCACGGGCAATCAGCCCCAGCATTTT	CASSPQTGGTGNQPQHF
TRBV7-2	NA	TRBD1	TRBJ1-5	TGTGCCAGCAGCTTTCAGGGGGCGGGTCAGCCCCAGCATTTT	CASSFQGAGQPQHF
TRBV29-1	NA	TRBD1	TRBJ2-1	TGCAGCGTTGTGACAGGGGCCGGCGATGAGCAGTTCTTC	CSVVTGAGDEQFF
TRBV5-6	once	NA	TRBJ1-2	TGTGCCAGCAGCTTGCCAGGGACTAACTATGGCTACACCTTC	CASSLPGTNYGYTF
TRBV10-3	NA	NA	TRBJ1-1	TGTGCCATCAGTGAGTCACAGGGTGGCGGCACTGAAGCTTTCTTT	CAISESQGGGTEAFF
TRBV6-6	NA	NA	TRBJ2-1	TGTGCCAGCAGCTCAGGGTTTGAGCAGTTCTTC	CASSSGFEQFF
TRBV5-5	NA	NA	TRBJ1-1	TGTGCCAGCAGCTCCCGGGTTGTGGGGGACACTGAAGCTTTCTTT	CASSSRVVGDTEAFF
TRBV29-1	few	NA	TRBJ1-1	TGCAGCGTTGAACCCCGACAGAGCGACACTGAAGCTTTCTTT	CSVEPRQSDTEAFF
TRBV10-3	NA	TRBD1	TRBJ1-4	TGTGCCATCAGTGAGTCACCGGGACAGGGGCCTGTCCTCCCGGCAACTAATGAAAAACTGTTTTTT	CAISESPGQGPVLPATNEKLFF
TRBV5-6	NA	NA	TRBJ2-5	TGTGCCAGCAGCTTATGGGACCTCAGAGAGACCCAGTACTTC	CASSLWDLRETQYF
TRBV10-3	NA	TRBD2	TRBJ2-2	TGTGCCATCAGTGAGCTCAAGCGGGAGAACACCGGGGAGCTGTTTTTT	CAISELKRENTGELFF
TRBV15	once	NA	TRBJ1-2	TGTGCCACCAGCCCAGGGGTTGATGGCTACACCTTC	CATSPGVDGYTF
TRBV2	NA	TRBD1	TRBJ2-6	TGTGCCAGCAGTGTTCGACAGGGGGGGGACTCTGGGGCCAACGTCCTGACTTTC	CASSVRQGGDSGANVLTF
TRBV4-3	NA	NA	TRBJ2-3	TGCGCCAGCAGCCACTCGGGAATATCCACAGATACGCAGTATTTT	CASSHSGISTDTQYF
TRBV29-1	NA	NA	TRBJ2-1	TGCAGCGCCAAAAGCCTGAATAGACATCTCCAGCAGTTCTTC	CSAKSLNRHLQQFF
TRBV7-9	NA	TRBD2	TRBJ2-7	TGTGCCAGCAGCTTATTATTGACTAGCGGGAGTTACGAGCAGTACTTC	CASSLLLTSGSYEQYF
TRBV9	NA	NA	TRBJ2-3	TGTGCCAGCAGTACGGATCCGGTATATACGCAGTATTTT	CASSTDPVYTQYF
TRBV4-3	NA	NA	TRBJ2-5	TGCGCCAGCAGCCAAGATTTCGGCAGGGGAGTCGAAGAGACCCAGTACTTC	CASSQDFGRGVEETQYF
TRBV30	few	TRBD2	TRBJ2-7	TGTGCCTGGCTGGGACTAGCGGGAGTAGGGGAGCAGTACTTC	CAWLGLAGVGEQYF
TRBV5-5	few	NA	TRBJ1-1	TGTGCCAGCAGCTCCCTTCTGGGGGGCACTGAAGCTTTCTTT	CASSSLLGGTEAFF
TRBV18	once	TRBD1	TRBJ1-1	TGTGCCAGCTCCGGAATAACAGGGGGAGCTTTCTTT	CASSGITGGAFF
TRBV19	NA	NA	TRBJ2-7	TGTGCCAGTAGTCCCCGGGTAGGGTCGACCTACGAGCAGTACTTC	CASSPRVGSTYEQYF
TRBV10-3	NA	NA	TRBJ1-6	TGTGCCATCAGTGAGTCCCTAGGGACAAATCCTAATTCACCCCTCCACTTT	CAISESLGTNPNSPLHF
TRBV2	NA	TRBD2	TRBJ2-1	TGTGCCAGCAGTGAGGATTTGATAGCGGGAGTAGGCGATGAGCAGTTCTTC	CASSEDLIAGVGDEQFF
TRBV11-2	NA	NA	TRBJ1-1	TGTGCCAGCAGCTTGGATCCGTGGGACACTGAAGCTTTCTTT	CASSLDPWDTEAFF
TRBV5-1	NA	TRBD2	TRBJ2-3	TGCGCCAGCAGACCGACTAGCGGGCCAGATACGCAGTATTTT	CASRPTSGPDTQYF
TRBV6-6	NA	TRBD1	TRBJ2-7	TGTGCCAGCAGTTACTCACCCGGGACAGGGATCTACGAGCAGTACTTC	CASSYSPGTGIYEQYF
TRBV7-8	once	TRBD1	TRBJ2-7	TGTGCCAGCAGCTTAGTCCAGACGCAACAGGGGGAGTCCTACGAGCAGTACTTC	CASSLVQTQQGESYEQYF
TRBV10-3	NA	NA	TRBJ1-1	TGTGCCATCAGTGAGTTTGGGACTGAAGCTTTCTTT	CAISEFGTEAFF
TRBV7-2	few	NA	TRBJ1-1	TGTGCCAGCAGCCCCACCTGGGGGGCAGACACTGAAGCTTTCTTT	CASSPTWGADTEAFF
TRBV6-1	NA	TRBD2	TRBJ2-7	TGTGCCAGCACCCCCAGGCGGGAGACCAACGAGCAGTACTTC	CASTPRRETNEQYF
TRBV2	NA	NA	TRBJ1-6	TGTGCCAGCATCCGGGAACGTAATTCACCCCTCCACTTT	CASIRERNSPLHF
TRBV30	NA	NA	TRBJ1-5	TGTGCCTGGAGTCCTGGCAGTAGCCACAATCAGCCCCAGCATTTT	CAWSPGSSHNQPQHF
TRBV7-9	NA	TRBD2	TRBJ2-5	TGTGCCAGCAGCTTAACTAGCGGCCAAGAGACCCAGTACTTC	CASSLTSGQETQYF
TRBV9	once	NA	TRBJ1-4	TGTGCCAGCAGCGCAGGGGTGGACTTTAATGAAAAACTGTTTTTT	CASSAGVDFNEKLFF
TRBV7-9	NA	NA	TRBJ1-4	TGTGCCAGCAGCTTAGCTCAGGGTGCAACTAATGAAAAACTGTTTTTT	CASSLAQGATNEKLFF
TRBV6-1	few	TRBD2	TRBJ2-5	TGTGCCAGCAGTGAAGGACTAGCGGGACTACAAGAGACCCAGTACTTC	CASSEGLAGLQETQYF
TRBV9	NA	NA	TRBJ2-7	TGTGCCAGCAGCGTAGCTGTCTTGTACTCCTACGAGCAGTACTTC	CASSVAVLYSYEQYF